One T cell receptor beta chain is described in this entry. The antigen is unknown. Sequencing was performed with immunoSEQ multiplex PCR; in TCRdb, only in-frame clones are kept and a portion is missing. The sample has about 200,000 clones; about 91% are singletons. The data derive from a study of cytomegalovirus exposure and HLA in healthy donors. Overall study findings and caveats: Subsequent analysis of the roughly 120 validation repertoires found a tendency for first-cohort TCR clusters to co-occur. Most sequenced TCRs were rare (though some public TCRs occurred in many donors).

Between the trimmed V and J ends, which lost 0 bases and 2 bases, there was a span of 12 bases. The germline V gene encodes CDR1 SGDLS and CDR2 YYNGEE. The CDR3 has 16 residues. The chain recombines TRBV9 with TRBJ1-3, with D possibly matching TRBD1 (6 bases). Source material: PBMCs. The TCR was taken from a woman between 18 and 29 years old in good health and CMV-seronegative. For the CDR3, the DNA is TGTGCCAGCAGCGTAGCTTCACAGGGACCTGGAAACACCATATATTTT. This codes for CASSVASQGPGNTIYF.